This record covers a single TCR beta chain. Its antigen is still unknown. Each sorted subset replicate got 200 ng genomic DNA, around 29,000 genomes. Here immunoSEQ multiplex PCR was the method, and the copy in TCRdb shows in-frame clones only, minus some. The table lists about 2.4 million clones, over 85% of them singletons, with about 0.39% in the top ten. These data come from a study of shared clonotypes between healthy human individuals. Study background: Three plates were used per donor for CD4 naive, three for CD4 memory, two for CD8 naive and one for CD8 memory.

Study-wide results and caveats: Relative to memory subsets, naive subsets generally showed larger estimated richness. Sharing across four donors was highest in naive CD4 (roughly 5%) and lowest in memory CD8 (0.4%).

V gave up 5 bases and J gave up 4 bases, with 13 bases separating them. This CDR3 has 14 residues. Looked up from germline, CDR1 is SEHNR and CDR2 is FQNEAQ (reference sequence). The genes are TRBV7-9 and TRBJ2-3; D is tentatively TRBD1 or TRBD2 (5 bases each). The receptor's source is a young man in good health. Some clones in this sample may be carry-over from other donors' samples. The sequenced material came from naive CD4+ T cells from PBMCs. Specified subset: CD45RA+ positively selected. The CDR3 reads CASSVGVSADTQYF. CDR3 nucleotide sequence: TGTGCCAGCAGCGTGGGGGTAAGCGCAGATACGCAGTATTTT.